The 7 T cell receptor beta chains presented below share a single source sample, sequenced in a study of shared clonotypes between healthy human individuals (dated by TCRdb to the early 2020s). To prepare the library, the immunoSEQ multiplex PCR assay was applied. TCRdb re-hosts the immuneACCESS table, in-frame sequences only. Its copies lack some clones; in the studies checked, an unresolved V gene accounts for under half of them, and the cause for the rest is not known. Recorded for this sample are a few million clones; roughly 92% of them occurred a single time. 0.3% to 0.4% of the sample belongs to the ten largest clones. The sequenced material came from naive CD4+ T cells from PBMCs. The sample's cell subset or site label, decoded: CD45RA+ positively selected. Every receptor here comes from a man younger than 35 in good health. Some clones in this sample may be carry-over from other donors' samples.

The rearrangement links TRBV19 to TRBJ2-7; D not resolved. Germline V gene sequence: CDR1 LNHDA, CDR2 SQIVND (reference sequence). The CDR3 is 15 amino acids. The V and J ends lost 3 bases and 2 bases respectively, with 14 bases between them. In DNA form, the CDR3 reads TGTGCCAGTAGTATGTATTACGGAAGCCCCTACGAGCAGTACTTC. Translation gives CASSMYYGSPYEQYF.

The rearrangement links TRBV15 to TRBJ1-5; a possible D gene is TRBD1 (6 bases). Trimming removed 0 bases from V and 0 bases from J, with 27 bases in between. This CDR3 is built from 22 residues. Germline CDR1 is LNHNV and CDR2 is YYDKDF (reference sequence). In DNA form, the CDR3 reads TGTGCCACCAGCAGAGATTTTCCCAACCGCGAGGGGGGCGATTATAGCAATCAGCCCCAGCATTTT. Its translation: CATSRDFPNREGGDYSNQPQHF.

The J gene is TRBJ2-7, the V gene TRBV28; tentative D call: TRBD1 (5 bases). V was clipped by 6 bases and J by 3 bases, with 12 bases between them. CDR1 and CDR2 from the germline V gene are MDHEN and SYDVKM. This CDR3 contains 13 residues. For the CDR3, the DNA is TGTGCCAGCAGCCCAGGGTATCTCTACGAGCAGTACTTC. It translates to CASSPGYLYEQYF. Full variable domain (remainder filled in from reference TRBV28 and TRBJ2-7): DVKVTQSSRYLVKRTGEKVFLECVQDMDHENMFWYRQDPGLGLRLIYFSYDVKMKEKGDIPEGYSVSREKKERFSLILESASTNQTSMYLCASSPGYLYEQYFGPGTRLTVT.

This chain uses TRBV29-1 with TRBJ2-3, with a weak D call TRBD2 (7 bases). Germline V gives CDR1 SQVTM, CDR2 ANQGSEA. V lost 7 bases and J 4 bases, leaving 18 bases between the germline ends. The CDR3 covers 14 residues. The CDR3 loop reads CSGGGGRMADTQYF. CDR3 nucleotide sequence: TGCAGCGGGGGAGGGGGGCGGATGGCAGATACGCAGTATTTT.

The chain recombines TRBV5-8 with TRBJ1-5; 10 nucleotides agree with TRBD1. Germline-derived CDR1 and CDR2 are SGHTS and YDEGEE. The CDR3 is 16 amino acids. Trimming cost V 0 bases and J 6 bases; bases outside gene matches: 6. CDR3 in amino acids: CASSLGDRGRGQPQHF. The CDR3 DNA is TGTGCCAGCAGCTTGGGGGACAGGGGAAGAGGTCAGCCCCAGCATTTT.

This chain joins TRBV14 and TRBJ1-2; the D gene is possibly TRBD1 (5 bases). CDR3 length equals 14 residues. CDR1 and CDR2 (germline): SGHDN, FVKESK. V lost 4 bases and J 8 bases, leaving 17 bases between the germline ends. The CDR3 bases are TGTGCCAGCAGCCGCAGACCAGGGATGGGCGGCTACACCTTC. It yields the protein CASSRRPGMGGYTF.

The genes are TRBV5-1 and TRBJ1-2; no clear D. CDR1 is SGHRS, CDR2 YFSETQ, per germline. This CDR3 is 18 amino acids long. V was cut by 2 bases and J by 5 bases, with 25 bases left in between. The CDR3 loop reads CASSLRPPGRGELYGYTF. As DNA, the CDR3 is TGCGCCAGCAGCTTACGTCCACCGGGCCGCGGGGAGCTGTATGGCTACACCTTC. Looking up the rest from reference TRBV5-1 and TRBJ1-2 gives the full variable domain: KAGVTQTPRYLIKTRGQQVTLSCSPISGHRSVSWYQQTPGQGLQFLFEYFSETQRNKGNFPGRFSGRQFSNSRSEMNVSTLELGDSALYLCASSLRPPGRGELYGYTFGSGTRLTVV.